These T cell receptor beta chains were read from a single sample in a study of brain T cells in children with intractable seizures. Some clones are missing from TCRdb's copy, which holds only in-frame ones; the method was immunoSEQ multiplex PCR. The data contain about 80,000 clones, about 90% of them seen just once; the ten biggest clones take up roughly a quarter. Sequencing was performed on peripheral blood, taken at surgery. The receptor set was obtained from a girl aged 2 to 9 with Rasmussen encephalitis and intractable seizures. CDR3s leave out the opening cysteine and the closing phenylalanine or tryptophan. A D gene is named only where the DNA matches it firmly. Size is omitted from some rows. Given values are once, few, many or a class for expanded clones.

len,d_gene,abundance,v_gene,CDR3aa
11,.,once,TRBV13,ASSLRSRDEQY
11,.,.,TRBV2,ASSEALVGEGF
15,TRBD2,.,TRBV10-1,ASSRLAGGSSYNEQF
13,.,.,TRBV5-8,ASSLEDYIGGEQY
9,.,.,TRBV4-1,ASSQAGEQY
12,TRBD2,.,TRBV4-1,ASSQESGKGEQY
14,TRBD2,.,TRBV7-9,ASSLARGLVDYEQY
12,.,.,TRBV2,ASGSHGSSYEQY
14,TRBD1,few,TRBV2,ASSLPGTGLNSPLH
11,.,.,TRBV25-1,ASSGRVENEQF
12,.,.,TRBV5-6,ASSRGVPNTEAF
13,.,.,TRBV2,ASSDWRRVGGTQY
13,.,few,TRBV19,ASSWDGGSNQPQH
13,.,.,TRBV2,ASSEGSGSNQPQH
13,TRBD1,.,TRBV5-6,ASSLGQGIYYGYT
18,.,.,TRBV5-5,ASSLAGGGPQLSGANVLT
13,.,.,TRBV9,ASSVEGGSNQPQH
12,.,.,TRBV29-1,SVGLDGRNEKLF
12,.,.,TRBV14,ASSRQGFGEKLF
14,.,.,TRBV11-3,ASSLGPPGGGTEAF
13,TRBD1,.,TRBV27,ASSDRDRVGQPQH
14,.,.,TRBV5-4,ASSLGAALDTGELF
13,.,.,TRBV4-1,ASSQGSQGFTEAF
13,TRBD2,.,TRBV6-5,ASRGLALSSYEQY
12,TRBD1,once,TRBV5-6,ASSLPDRDSPLH
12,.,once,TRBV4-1,ASSPVRQDSPLH
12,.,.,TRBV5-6,ASSWDAMGTEAF
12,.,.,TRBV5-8,ASSLVPNTGELF
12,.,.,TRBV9,ASSPGEGGTEAF
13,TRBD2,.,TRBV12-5,ASGLGEGSPDTQY
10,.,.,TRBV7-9,ASSQALYGYT
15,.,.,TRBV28,ASSPLYPGAYTDTQY
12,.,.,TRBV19,ASSILGDGNTIY
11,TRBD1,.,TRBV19,ASSVDRADIQY
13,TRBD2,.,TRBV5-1,ASSLASSGSSEQY
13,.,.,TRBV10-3,AISGGQRETTEQY
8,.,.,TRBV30,AWSGGTIY
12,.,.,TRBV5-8,ASSLAGAEETQY
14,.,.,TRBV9,ASSVDGRVAYNEQF
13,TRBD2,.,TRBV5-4,ASSLEGTSGGTQY
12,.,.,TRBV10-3,AISEVAGVSPQH
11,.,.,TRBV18,ASSPGRRETQY
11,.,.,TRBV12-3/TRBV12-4,ASSFYATTEAF
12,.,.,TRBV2,ASSNSYSYNEQF
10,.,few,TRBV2,ASRRRGEKLF